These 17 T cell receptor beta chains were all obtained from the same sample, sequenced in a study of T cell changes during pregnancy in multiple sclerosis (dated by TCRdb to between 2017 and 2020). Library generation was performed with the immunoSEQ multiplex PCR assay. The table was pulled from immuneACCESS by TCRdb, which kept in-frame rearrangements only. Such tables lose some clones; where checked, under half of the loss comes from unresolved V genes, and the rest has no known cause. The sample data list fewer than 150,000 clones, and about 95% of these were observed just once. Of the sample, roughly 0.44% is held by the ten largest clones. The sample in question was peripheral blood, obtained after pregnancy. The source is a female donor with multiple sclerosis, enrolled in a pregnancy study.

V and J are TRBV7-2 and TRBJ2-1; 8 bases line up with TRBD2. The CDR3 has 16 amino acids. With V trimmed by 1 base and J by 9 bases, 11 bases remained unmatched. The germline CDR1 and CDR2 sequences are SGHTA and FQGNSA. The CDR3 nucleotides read TGTGCCAGCAGCTTAGTCCCAGCTAGCGGGTTCAGTGAGCAGTTCTTC. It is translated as CASSLVPASGFSEQFF.

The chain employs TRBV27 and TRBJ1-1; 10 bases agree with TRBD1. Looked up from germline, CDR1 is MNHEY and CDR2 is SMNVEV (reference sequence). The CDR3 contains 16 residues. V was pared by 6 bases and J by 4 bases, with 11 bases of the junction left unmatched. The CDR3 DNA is TGTGCCAGCAGCCTTTTGACAGGGGGCAGGGTCACTGAAGCTTTCTTT. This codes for CASSLLTGGRVTEAFF.

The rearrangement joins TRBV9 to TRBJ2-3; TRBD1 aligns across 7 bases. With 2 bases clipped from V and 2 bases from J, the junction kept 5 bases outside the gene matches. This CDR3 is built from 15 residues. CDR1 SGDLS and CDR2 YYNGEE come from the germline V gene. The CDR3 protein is CASSVTGRNTDTQYF. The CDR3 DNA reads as TGTGCCAGCAGCGTGACAGGGCGGAACACAGATACGCAGTATTTT.

CDR3 in DNA: TGCGCCAGCTCCTACGACCGGGCCGTAAGGGGAGAGACCCAGTACTTC. Protein product: CASSYDRAVRGETQYF. The chain is built from TRBV5-1 and TRBJ2-5, with D tentatively TRBD1 (5 bases). The V end was cut by 7 bases, the J end by 4 bases, with 23 bases between. CDR1 and CDR2 (germline): SGHRS, YFSETQ. The CDR3 consists of 16 residues.

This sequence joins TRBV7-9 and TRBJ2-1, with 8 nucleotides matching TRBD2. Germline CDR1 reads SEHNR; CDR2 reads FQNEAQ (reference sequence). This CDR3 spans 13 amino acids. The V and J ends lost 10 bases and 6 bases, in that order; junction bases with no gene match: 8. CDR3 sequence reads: CAILRTSFNEQFF. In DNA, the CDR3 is TGTGCCATCCTACGGACTAGCTTCAATGAGCAGTTCTTC.

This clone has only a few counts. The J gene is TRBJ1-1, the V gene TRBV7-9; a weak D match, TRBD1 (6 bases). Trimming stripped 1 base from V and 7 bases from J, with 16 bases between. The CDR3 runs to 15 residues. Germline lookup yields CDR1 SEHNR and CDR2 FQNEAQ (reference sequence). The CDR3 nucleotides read TGTGCCAGCAGCTTAGTATCAGGGGCCCCAGGTGAAGCTTTCTTT. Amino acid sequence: CASSLVSGAPGEAFF.

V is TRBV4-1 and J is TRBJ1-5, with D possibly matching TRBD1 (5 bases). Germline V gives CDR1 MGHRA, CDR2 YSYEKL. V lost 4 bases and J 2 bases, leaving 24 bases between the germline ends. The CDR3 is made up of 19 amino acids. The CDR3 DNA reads TGCGCCAGCAGCCGCGACCCCCTGTCAGGGCAAGGTGGCAATCAGCCCCAGCATTTT. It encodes CASSRDPLSGQGGNQPQHF.

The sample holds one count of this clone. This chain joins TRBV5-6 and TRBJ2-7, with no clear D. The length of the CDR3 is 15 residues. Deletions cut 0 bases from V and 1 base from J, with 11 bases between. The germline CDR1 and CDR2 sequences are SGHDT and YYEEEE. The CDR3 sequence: CASSLDYGRSYEQYF. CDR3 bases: TGTGCCAGCAGCTTGGACTATGGCAGATCCTACGAGCAGTACTTC.

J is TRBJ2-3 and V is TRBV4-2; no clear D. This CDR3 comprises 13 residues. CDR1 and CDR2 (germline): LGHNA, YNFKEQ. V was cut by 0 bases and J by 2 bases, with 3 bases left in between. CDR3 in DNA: TGTGCCAGCAGCCAAGACTTCACAGATACGCAGTATTTT. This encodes CASSQDFTDTQYF.

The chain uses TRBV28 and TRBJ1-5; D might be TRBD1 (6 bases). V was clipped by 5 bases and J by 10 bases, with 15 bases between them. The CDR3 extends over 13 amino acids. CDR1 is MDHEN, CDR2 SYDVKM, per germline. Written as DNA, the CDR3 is TGTGCCAGCAGTCCATATTCACAGGGCCCCCAGCATTTT. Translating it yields CASSPYSQGPQHF. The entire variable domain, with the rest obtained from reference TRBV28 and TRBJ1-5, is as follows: DVKVTQSSRYLVKRTGEKVFLECVQDMDHENMFWYRQDPGLGLRLIYFSYDVKMKEKGDIPEGYSVSREKKERFSLILESASTNQTSMYLCASSPYSQGPQHFGDGTRLSIL.

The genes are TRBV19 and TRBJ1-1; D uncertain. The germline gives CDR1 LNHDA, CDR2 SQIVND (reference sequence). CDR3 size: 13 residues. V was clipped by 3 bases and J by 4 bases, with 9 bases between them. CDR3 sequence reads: CASSMGLGTEAFF. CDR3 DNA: TGTGCCAGTAGTATGGGCTTGGGCACTGAAGCTTTCTTT.

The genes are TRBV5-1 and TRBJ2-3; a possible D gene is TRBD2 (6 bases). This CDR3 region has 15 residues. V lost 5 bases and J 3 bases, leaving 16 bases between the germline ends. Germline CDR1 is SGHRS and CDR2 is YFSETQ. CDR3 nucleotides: TGCGCCAGCAGTTTCCGGGACTTCGGGACAGATACGCAGTATTTT. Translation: CASSFRDFGTDTQYF.

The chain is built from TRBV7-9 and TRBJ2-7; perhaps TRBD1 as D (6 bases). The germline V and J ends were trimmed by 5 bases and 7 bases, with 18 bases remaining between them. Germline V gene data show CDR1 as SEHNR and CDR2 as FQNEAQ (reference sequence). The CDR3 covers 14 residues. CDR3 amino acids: CASSHTGSPGEQYF. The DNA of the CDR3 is TGTGCCAGCAGCCACACAGGGTCCCCGGGGGAGCAGTACTTC.

Here the CDR3 DNA reads TGTGCCAGCAGCTTGAGACAGCTAGAAGGCTACACCTTC. Its protein product is CASSLRQLEGYTF. V gene TRBV5-4 combines with J gene TRBJ1-2, with D maybe TRBD1 (5 bases). Germline lookup yields CDR1 SGHNT and CDR2 YYREEE (reference sequence). The V end lost 1 base, the J end lost 8 bases, and 12 bases lay between the germline ends. The CDR3 extends over 13 amino acids.

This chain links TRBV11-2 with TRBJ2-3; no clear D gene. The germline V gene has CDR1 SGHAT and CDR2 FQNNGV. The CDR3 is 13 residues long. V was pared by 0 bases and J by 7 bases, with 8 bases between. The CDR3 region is CASSLERLHTQYF. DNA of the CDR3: TGTGCCAGCAGCTTAGAACGTCTACATACGCAGTATTTT.

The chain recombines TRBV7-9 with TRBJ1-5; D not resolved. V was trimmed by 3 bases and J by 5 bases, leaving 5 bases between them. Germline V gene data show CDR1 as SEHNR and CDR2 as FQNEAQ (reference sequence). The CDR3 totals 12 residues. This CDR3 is CASSFMYQPQHF. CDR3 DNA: TGTGCCAGCAGCTTTATGTATCAGCCCCAGCATTTT.

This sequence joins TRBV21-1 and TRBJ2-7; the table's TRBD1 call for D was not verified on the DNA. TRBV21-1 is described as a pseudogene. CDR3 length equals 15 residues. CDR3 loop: CASSNDMGAVYEQYF. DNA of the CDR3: TGTGCCAGCAGCAACGACATGGGGGCGGTCTACGAGCAGTACTTC.